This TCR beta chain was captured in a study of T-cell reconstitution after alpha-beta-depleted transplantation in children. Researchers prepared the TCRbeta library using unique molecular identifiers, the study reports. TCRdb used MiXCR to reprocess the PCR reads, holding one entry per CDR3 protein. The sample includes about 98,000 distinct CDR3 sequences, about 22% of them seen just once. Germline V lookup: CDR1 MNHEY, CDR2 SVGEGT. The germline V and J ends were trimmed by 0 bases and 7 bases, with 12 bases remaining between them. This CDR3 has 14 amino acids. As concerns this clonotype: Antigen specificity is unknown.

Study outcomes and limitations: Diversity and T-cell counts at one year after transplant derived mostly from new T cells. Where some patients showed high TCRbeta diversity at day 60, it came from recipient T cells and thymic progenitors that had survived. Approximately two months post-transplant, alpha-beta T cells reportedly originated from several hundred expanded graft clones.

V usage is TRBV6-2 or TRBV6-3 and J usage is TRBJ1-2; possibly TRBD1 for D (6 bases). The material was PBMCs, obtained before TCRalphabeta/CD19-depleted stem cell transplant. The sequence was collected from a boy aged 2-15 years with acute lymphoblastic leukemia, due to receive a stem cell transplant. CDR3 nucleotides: TGTGCCAGCAGTTACTCAGGACAGCGAGGTGGCTACACCTTC. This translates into CASSYSGQRGGYTF.